This T cell receptor beta chain was captured by sequencing in a study of blood T cells in healthy people across ages. The authors ran a second PCR of about 7 to 11 cycles using a sample-barcoded 5' primer and a J-beta primer mix. TCRdb fed the 5' RACE reads into MiXCR, producing one record per CDR3 protein. Found here are about 810,000 distinct CDR3 sequences, under 40% of them singletons; the top ten hold roughly 13%. Individuals who donated were healthy Caucasians from Russia aged roughly 6 to 90. Researchers report isolating at least 6 million PBMCs per sample. Per sample, extraction of total RNA gave at least 5.5 micrograms in every case. The TCR originated in a man younger than 30 in good health. The sequenced material came from blood.

CDR3 in amino acids: CASSARDGVGYTF. The CDR3 nucleotides read TGTGCCAGCAGCGCCCGGGACGGCGTGGGCTACACCTTC. The chain recombines TRBV9 with TRBJ1-2, with a weak D call TRBD1 (5 bases). V lost 3 bases and J 8 bases, leaving 14 bases between the germline ends. The CDR3 totals 13 residues. Germline lookup yields CDR1 SGDLS and CDR2 YYNGEE.